The sequence of this TCR beta chain was determined in a study of blood T cell repertoires in COVID-19. Turning to the study itself: Samples came from the United States, Italy and Spain, spanning acute and convalescent COVID-19.

The ends lost 1 base at V and 3 bases at J; junction bases unmatched: 5. CDR1 is SGHVS and CDR2 is FQNEAQ in the germline V gene. This CDR3 contains 16 residues. Methods used by the authors: The assay estimated nucleated cells by amplifying reference gene primers. The table came from immunoSEQ multiplex PCR; TCRdb's copy has only in-frame clones and leaves some out. V, J and clone size are those of that table, while D and trimming were read from the DNA. The data hold 69,000 or so clones, with approximately 78% observed a single time. This clonotype was obtained from a woman at least 80 years old with active or convalescent COVID-19. Sequencing was done on a sample of peripheral blood. This chain joins TRBV7-8 and TRBJ2-2; 7 bases line up with TRBD2. The chain's CDR3 is CASSLDAGGDTGELFF. The DNA of the CDR3 is TGTGCCAGCAGCTTAGACGCTGGGGGGGACACCGGGGAGCTGTTTTTT.